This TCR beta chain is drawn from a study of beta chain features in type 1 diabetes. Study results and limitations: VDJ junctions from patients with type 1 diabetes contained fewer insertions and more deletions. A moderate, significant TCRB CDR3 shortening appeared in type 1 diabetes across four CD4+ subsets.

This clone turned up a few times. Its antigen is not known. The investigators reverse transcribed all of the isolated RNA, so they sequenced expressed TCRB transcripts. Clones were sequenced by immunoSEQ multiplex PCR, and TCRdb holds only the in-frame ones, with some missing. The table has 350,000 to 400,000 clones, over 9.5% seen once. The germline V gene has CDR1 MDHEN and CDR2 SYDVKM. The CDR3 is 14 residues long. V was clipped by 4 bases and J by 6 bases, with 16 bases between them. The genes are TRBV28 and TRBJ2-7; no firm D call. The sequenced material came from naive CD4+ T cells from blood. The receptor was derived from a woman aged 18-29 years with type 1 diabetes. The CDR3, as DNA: TGTGCCAGCAGTTACCCGAGAGATAGTGGCGAGCAGTACTTC. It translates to CASSYPRDSGEQYF.